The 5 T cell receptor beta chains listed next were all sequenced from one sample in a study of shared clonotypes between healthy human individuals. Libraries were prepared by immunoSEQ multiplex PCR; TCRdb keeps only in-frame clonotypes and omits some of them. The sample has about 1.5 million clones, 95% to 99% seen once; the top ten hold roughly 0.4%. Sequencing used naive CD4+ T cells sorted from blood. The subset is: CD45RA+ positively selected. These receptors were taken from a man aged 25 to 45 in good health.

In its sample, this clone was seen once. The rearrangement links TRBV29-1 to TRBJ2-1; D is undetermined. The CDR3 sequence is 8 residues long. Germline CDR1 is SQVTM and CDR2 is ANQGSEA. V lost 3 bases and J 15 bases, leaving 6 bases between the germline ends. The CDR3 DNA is TGCAGCGTTGAGTGGGGGTTCTTC. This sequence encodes CSVEWGFF.

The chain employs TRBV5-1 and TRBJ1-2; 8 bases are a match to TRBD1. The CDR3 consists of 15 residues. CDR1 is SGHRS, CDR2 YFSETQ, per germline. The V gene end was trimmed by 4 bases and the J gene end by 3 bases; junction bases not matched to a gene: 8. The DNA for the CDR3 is TGCGCCAGCAGCCTACCCCAGGGGGCCGACTATGGCTACACCTTC. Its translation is CASSLPQGADYGYTF.

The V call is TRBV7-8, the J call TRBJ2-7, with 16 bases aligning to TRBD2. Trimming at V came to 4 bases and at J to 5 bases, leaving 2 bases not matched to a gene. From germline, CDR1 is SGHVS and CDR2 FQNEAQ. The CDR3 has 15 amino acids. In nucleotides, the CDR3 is TGTGCCAGCAGCTCGGGACTAGCGGGAGGGAACGAGCAGTACTTC. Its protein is CASSSGLAGGNEQYF. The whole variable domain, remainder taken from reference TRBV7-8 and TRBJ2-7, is GAGVSQSPRYKVAKRGQDVALRCDPISGHVSLFWYQQALGQGPEFLTYFQNEAQLDKSGLPSDRFFAERPEGSVSTLKIQRTQQEDSAVYLCASSSGLAGGNEQYFGPGTRLTVT.

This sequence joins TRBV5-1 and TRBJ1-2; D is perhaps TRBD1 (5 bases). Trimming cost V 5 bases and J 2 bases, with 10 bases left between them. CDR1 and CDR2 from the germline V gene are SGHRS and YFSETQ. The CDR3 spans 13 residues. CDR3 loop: CASSQEGNYGYTF. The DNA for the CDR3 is TGCGCCAGCAGTCAGGAGGGGAACTATGGCTACACCTTC.

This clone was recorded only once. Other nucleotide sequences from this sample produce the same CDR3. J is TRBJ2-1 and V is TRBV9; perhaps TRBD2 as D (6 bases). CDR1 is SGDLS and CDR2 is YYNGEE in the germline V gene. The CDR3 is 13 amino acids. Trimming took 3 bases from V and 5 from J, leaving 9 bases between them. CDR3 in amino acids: CASSGLVNNEQFF. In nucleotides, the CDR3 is TGTGCCAGCAGCGGACTAGTAAACAATGAGCAGTTCTTC.